The 20 T cell receptor beta chains presented below share a single source sample, sequenced in a study of T cell responses to AZD1222 COVID-19 vaccine. TCRdb keeps only in-frame clones here, not all; method: immunoSEQ multiplex PCR. The sample records more than 110,000 clones, roughly 90% being singletons. This sample comprised peripheral blood, obtained on day 0 of AZD1222 vaccination. Receptor source: an adult in good health.

CDR3 region: CAISESDRSPSYNEQFF. The CDR3 nucleotides read TGTGCCATCAGTGAGTCGGACAGATCCCCCTCCTACAATGAGCAGTTCTTC. The chain has TRBV10-3 and TRBJ2-1; D is perhaps TRBD1 (6 bases). With 0 bases removed from V and 0 bases from J, the gap between germline ends came to 12 bases. Germline CDR1 ENHRY, CDR2 SYGVKD. The CDR3 runs to 17 residues.

The chain uses TRBV27 and TRBJ1-6, with D possibly TRBD1 on 5 matching bases. With 5 bases removed from V and 14 bases from J, the gap between germline ends came to 16 bases. Looked up from germline, CDR1 is MNHEY and CDR2 is SMNVEV (reference sequence). The CDR3 runs to 13 residues. This CDR3 is CASSPTPGLSLHF. CDR3 DNA sequence: TGTGCCAGCAGTCCCACCCCGGGGCTTTCCCTCCACTTT.

The CDR3 DNA follows: TGCGCCAGCAGCCTGGTATTCCAAGCTAACTATGGCTACACCTTC. Its protein product is CASSLVFQANYGYTF. The chain joins TRBV5-1 to TRBJ1-2; D gene unclear. This CDR3 spans 15 amino acids. The germline V gene has CDR1 SGHRS and CDR2 YFSETQ. Trimming stripped 4 bases from V and 0 bases from J, with 13 bases between.

The chain employs TRBV28 and TRBJ2-3; D is unclear. This CDR3 has 13 residues. Germline CDR1 reads MDHEN; CDR2 reads SYDVKM. V was clipped by 8 bases and J by 2 bases, with 11 bases between them. The CDR3 DNA reads TGTGCCAGCCTAGTCGCAAACACAGATACGCAGTATTTT. Protein sequence: CASLVANTDTQYF.

The chain recombines TRBV9 with TRBJ2-3; 9 bases are a match to TRBD1. Per germline, CDR1 SGDLS and CDR2 YYNGEE. CDR3 length: 17 amino acids. The V gene end was trimmed by 0 bases and the J gene end by 4 bases; junction bases not matched to a gene: 9. The CDR3 DNA is TGTGCCAGCAGCGTAGTAGGGACAGGGAACCCACCAGATACGCAGTATTTT. This codes for CASSVVGTGNPPDTQYF. The full variable domain, its missing parts supplied by reference TRBV9 and TRBJ2-3, is DSGVTQTPKHLITATGQRVTLRCSPRSGDLSVYWYQQSLDQGLQFLIQYYNGEERAKGNILERFSAQQFPDLHSELNLSSLELGDSALYFCASSVVGTGNPPDTQYFGPGTRLTVL.

The chain combines TRBV4-3 with TRBJ2-1; D not certain. The CDR3 runs 14 residues. Trimming cost V 0 bases and J 7 bases, with 10 bases left between them. Germline CDR1 is LGHNA and CDR2 is YSLEER. As DNA, the CDR3 is TGCGCCAGCAGCCAAGATATAACTCCGAATGAGCAGTTCTTC. Protein sequence: CASSQDITPNEQFF.

The chain employs TRBV7-8 and TRBJ1-2; 7 positions match TRBD1. CDR3 length equals 14 residues. V lost 5 bases and J lost 3; bases outside the gene matches: 6. CDR1 is SGHVS, CDR2 FQNEAQ, per germline. CDR3 amino acids: CASSPGQDYYGYTF. In DNA, the CDR3 is TGTGCCAGCAGCCCTGGACAGGACTACTATGGCTACACCTTC.

The chain employs TRBV19 and TRBJ1-6; D is uncertain. Germline loops: CDR1 LNHDA, CDR2 SQIVND (reference sequence). This CDR3 has 13 amino acids. V was clipped by 1 base and J by 10 bases, with 8 bases between them. CDR3 region: CASSIGGSSPLHF. In nucleotides, the CDR3 is TGTGCCAGTAGTATAGGAGGGAGCTCACCCCTCCACTTT.

The chain has TRBV5-1 and TRBJ2-2; D is uncertain. Trimming took off 4 bases at V and 4 bases at J, with 14 bases between the two ends. The CDR3 runs 15 residues. The germline V gene has CDR1 SGHRS and CDR2 YFSETQ. CDR3 DNA: TGCGCCAGCAGCCAAGGCTCGACCCTCACCGGGGAGCTGTTTTTT. Translation gives CASSQGSTLTGELFF.

The chain links TRBV28 to TRBJ1-5; D not certain. V was cut by 7 bases and J by 0 bases, with 19 bases left in between. The CDR3 has 17 residues. The germline gives CDR1 MDHEN, CDR2 SYDVKM. The chain's CDR3 is CASKSRSGRNSNQPQHF. Here the CDR3 DNA reads TGTGCCAGCAAAAGCCGGTCAGGACGAAATAGCAATCAGCCCCAGCATTTT.

V is TRBV4-3 and J is TRBJ2-7; 7 positions match TRBD2. This CDR3 is 16 amino acids long. Trimming cost V 4 bases and J 1 base; bases outside gene matches: 10. CDR1 is LGHNA and CDR2 is YSLEER in the germline V gene. The CDR3 sequence is CASSPDSGPLSYEQYF. The CDR3 DNA follows: TGCGCCAGCAGCCCAGATAGCGGGCCCCTTTCCTACGAGCAGTACTTC.

The chain recombines TRBV9 with TRBJ1-5, with D possibly TRBD1 on 5 matching bases. Germline loops: CDR1 SGDLS, CDR2 YYNGEE. Trimming stripped 3 bases from V and 0 bases from J, with 10 bases between. The CDR3 totals 15 residues. The chain's CDR3 is CASSAAGYSNQPQHF. The CDR3 nucleotides are TGTGCCAGCAGCGCAGCAGGGTATAGCAATCAGCCCCAGCATTTT. The full variable domain, its missing parts supplied by reference TRBV9 and TRBJ1-5, is DSGVTQTPKHLITATGQRVTLRCSPRSGDLSVYWYQQSLDQGLQFLIQYYNGEERAKGNILERFSAQQFPDLHSELNLSSLELGDSALYFCASSAAGYSNQPQHFGDGTRLSIL.

In this sample, this clone turned up once. The V and J genes are TRBV5-5 and TRBJ2-3; D remains unclear. The CDR3 has 17 residues. The V gene's germline CDR1 is SGHKS and CDR2 YYEKEE (reference sequence). Trimming pared 0 bases from V and 1 base from J, leaving 15 bases between. The CDR3 region has the DNA TGTGCCAGCAGCTTGGTCGTTACCGTGCTTGGCACAGATACGCAGTATTTT. Protein product: CASSLVVTVLGTDTQYF.

The chain uses TRBV9 and TRBJ2-2; 11 nucleotides line up with TRBD2. From germline, CDR1 is SGDLS and CDR2 YYNGEE. J lost 6 bases, V lost 4 bases, and 11 bases had no gene match. This CDR3 has 17 residues. CDR3 sequence reads: CASSLLPGTSGPGELFF. The CDR3 coding sequence is TGTGCCAGCAGCCTTCTTCCCGGGACTAGCGGTCCCGGGGAGCTGTTTTTT. The full variable domain, in which reference TRBV9 and TRBJ2-2 provide the parts outside the CDR3, is DSGVTQTPKHLITATGQRVTLRCSPRSGDLSVYWYQQSLDQGLQFLIQYYNGEERAKGNILERFSAQQFPDLHSELNLSSLELGDSALYFCASSLLPGTSGPGELFFGEGSRLTVL.

The genes are TRBV4-2 and TRBJ2-2, with 9 bases fitting TRBD1. The V segment lost 3 bases and the J segment 5 bases; nucleotides outside the gene matches: 7. CDR3 length: 16 amino acids. The germline CDR1 and CDR2 sequences are LGHNA and YNFKEQ. This chain's CDR3 is CASSQATGGRTGELFF. The CDR3 coding sequence is TGTGCCAGCAGCCAGGCCACAGGGGGCCGAACCGGGGAGCTGTTTTTT.

The chain uses TRBV28 and TRBJ2-3, with D perhaps TRBD1 (5 bases). V lost 5 bases, J lost 2 bases, and 14 bases lay in between. The germline V gene encodes CDR1 MDHEN and CDR2 SYDVKM. The CDR3 totals 15 residues. CDR3 in amino acids: CASSLPQGFTDTQYF. The CDR3 DNA follows: TGTGCCAGCAGTCTCCCGCAGGGATTCACAGATACGCAGTATTTT.

CDR3 coding DNA: TGTGCCAGCAGTCCCTGGGGCTCACCCCTCCACTTT. It encodes CASSPWGSPLHF. The chain links TRBV6-5 to TRBJ1-6, with D perhaps TRBD1 (5 bases). The CDR3 has 12 residues. The V gene lost 5 bases and the J gene lost 10 bases, with 9 bases spanning the gap. Germline CDR1 is MNHEY and CDR2 is SVGAGI.

The J gene is TRBJ2-3, the V gene TRBV6-5; D is unclear. In germline, CDR1 is MNHEY, CDR2 SVGAGI. The CDR3 length is 15 residues. Trimming took off 2 bases at V and 5 bases at J, with 14 bases between the two ends. The CDR3 spells CASSYIGIAQDTQYF. DNA for the CDR3: TGTGCCAGCAGTTACATTGGCATTGCACAAGATACGCAGTATTTT.

The chain is built from TRBV7-9 and TRBJ1-6, with D possibly matching TRBD1 (5 bases). CDR1 and CDR2 from the germline V gene are SEHNR and FQNEAQ (reference sequence). This CDR3 comprises 15 residues. Trimming removed 3 bases at V and 10 bases at J, with 16 bases between. The CDR3 loop is CASSLGQPGVSPLHF. The CDR3 region has the DNA TGTGCCAGCAGCTTGGGGCAGCCAGGAGTATCACCCCTCCACTTT.

DNA for the CDR3: TGTGCCAGCAGCGGACAACGGGGCAGGGTGAATCAGCCCCAGCATTTT. This encodes CASSGQRGRVNQPQHF. This rearrangement joins TRBV5-6 to TRBJ1-5; weak D call: TRBD1 (5 bases). Germline V gene data show CDR1 as SGHDT and CDR2 as YYEEEE. The CDR3 consists of 16 residues. V dropped 4 bases and J dropped 4 bases, with 18 bases sitting between them.